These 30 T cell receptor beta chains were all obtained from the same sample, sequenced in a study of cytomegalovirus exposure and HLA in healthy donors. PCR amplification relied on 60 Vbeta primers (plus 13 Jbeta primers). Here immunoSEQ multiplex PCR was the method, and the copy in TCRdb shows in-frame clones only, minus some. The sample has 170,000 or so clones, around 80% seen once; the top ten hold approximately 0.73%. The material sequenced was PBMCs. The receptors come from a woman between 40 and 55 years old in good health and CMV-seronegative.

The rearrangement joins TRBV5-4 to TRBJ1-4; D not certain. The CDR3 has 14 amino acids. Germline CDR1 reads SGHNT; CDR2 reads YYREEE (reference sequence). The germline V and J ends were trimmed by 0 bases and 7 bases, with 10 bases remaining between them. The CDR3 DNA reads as TGTGCCAGCAGCTTGGACCGAAGAGGTGAAAAACTGTTTTTT. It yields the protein CASSLDRRGEKLFF.

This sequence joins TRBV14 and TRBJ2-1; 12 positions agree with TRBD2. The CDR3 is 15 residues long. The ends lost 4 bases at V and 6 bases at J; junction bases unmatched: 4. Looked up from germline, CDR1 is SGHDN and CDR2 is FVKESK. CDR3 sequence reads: CASSPTSGRINEQFF. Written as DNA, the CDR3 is TGTGCCAGCAGCCCGACTAGCGGGAGAATCAATGAGCAGTTCTTC.

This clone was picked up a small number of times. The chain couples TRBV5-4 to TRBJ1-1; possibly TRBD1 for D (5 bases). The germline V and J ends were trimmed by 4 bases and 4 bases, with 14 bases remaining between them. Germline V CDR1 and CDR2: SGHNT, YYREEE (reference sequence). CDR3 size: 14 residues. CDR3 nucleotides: TGTGCCAGCAGCAAAACAGGTGCGGCCACTGAAGCTTTCTTT. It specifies CASSKTGAATEAFF.

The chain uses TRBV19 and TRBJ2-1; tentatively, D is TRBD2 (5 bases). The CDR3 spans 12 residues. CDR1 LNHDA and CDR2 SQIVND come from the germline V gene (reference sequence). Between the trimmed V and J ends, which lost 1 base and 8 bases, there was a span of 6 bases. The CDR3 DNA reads TGTGCCAGTAGTATAGGAGGGTATGAGCAGTTCTTC. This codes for CASSIGGYEQFF.

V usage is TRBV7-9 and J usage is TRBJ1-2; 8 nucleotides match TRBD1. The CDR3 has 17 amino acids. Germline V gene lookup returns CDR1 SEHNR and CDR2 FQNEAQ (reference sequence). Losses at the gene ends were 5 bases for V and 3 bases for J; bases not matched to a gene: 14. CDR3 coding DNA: TGTGCCAGCAGCCAGATCACAGGGGGGTCCCCTGACTATGGCTACACCTTC. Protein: CASSQITGGSPDYGYTF. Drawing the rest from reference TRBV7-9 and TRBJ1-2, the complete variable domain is DTGVSQNPRHKITKRGQNVTFRCDPISEHNRLYWYRQTLGQGPEFLTYFQNEAQLEKSRLLSDRFSAERPKGSFSTLEIQRTEQGDSAMYLCASSQITGGSPDYGYTFGSGTRLTVV.

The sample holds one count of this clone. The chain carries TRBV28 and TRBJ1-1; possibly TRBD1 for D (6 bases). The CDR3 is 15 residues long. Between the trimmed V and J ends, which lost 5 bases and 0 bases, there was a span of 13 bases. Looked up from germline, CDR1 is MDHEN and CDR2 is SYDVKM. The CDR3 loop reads CASSLPGQLNTEAFF. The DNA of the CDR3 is TGTGCCAGCAGTCTCCCCGGACAGCTGAACACTGAAGCTTTCTTT.

The CDR3 DNA reads TGTGCCAGCAGCCGTGGGCAGGGCAATCAGCCCCAGCATTTT. Its protein is CASSRGQGNQPQHF. This sequence joins TRBV4-2 and TRBJ1-5, with D unresolved. Germline V gives CDR1 LGHNA, CDR2 YNFKEQ. Trimming left V 4 bases short and J 2 bases short, with 9 bases between. The CDR3 length is 14 residues.

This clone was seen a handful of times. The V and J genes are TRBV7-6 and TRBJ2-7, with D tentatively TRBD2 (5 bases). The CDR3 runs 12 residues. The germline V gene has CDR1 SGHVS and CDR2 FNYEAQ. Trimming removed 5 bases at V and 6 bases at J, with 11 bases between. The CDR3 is CASSANEGEQYF. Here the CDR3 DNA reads TGTGCCAGCAGCGCTAACGAGGGCGAGCAGTACTTC.

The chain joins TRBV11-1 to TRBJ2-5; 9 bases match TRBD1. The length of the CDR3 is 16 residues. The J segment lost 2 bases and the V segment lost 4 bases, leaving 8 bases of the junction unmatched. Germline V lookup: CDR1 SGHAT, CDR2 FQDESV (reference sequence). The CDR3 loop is CASSSRDREPQETQYF. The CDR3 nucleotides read TGTGCCAGCAGCTCACGGGACAGGGAGCCTCAAGAGACCCAGTACTTC.

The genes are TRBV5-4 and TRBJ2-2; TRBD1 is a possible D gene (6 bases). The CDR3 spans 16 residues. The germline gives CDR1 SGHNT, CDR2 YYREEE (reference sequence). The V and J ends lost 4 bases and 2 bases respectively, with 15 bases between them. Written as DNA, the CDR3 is TGTGCCAGCAGCCCCTCCGGGACAAGAAACACCGGGGAGCTGTTTTTT. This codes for CASSPSGTRNTGELFF. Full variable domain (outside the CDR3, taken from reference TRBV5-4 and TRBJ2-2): ETGVTQSPTHLIKTRGQQVTLRCSSQSGHNTVSWYQQALGQGPQFIFQYYREEENGRGNFPPRFSGLQFPNYSSELNVNALELDDSALYLCASSPSGTRNTGELFFGEGSRLTVL.

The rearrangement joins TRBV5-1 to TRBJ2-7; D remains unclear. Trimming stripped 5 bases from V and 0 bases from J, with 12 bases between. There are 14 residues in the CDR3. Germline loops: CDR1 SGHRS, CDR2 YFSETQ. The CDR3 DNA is TGCGCCAGCAGACCCGAGTTCCTCTCCTACGAGCAGTACTTC. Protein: CASRPEFLSYEQYF.

CDR3 amino acids: CASSPGTGVGYSEAFF. The CDR3 DNA reads as TGTGCCAGCAGTCCCGGGACAGGGGTCGGGTACTCTGAAGCTTTCTTT. V is TRBV6-6 and J is TRBJ1-1, with 10 nucleotides matching TRBD1. This CDR3 has 16 amino acids. The germline V gene has CDR1 MNHNY and CDR2 SVGAGI (reference sequence). V dropped 5 bases and J dropped 6; count of bases not matched to a gene: 12.

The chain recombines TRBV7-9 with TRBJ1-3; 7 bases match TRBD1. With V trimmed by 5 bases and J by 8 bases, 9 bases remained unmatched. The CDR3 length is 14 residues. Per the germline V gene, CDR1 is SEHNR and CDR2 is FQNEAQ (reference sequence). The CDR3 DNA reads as TGTGCCAGCAGCCGTGGACAGGCCCCCGACACCATATATTTT. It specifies CASSRGQAPDTIYF.

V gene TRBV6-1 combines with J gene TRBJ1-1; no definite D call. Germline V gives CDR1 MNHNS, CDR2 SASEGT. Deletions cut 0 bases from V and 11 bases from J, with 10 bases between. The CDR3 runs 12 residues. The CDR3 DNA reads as TGTGCCAGCAGTGAAGCGCGCCGTACCGCTTTCTTT. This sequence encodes CASSEARRTAFF.

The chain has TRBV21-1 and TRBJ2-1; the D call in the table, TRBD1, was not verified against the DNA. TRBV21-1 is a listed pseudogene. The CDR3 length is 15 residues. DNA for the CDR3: TGTGCCAGCAGTCCCGGACAGGGTAGAATCGGTGAGCAGTTCTTC. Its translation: CASSPGQGRIGEQFF.

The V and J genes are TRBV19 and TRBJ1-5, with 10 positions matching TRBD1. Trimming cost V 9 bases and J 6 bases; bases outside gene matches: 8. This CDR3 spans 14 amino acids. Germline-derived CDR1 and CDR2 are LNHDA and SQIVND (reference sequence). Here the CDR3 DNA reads TGTGCCAGCACCGGGACAGGGGATGGTCAGCCCCAGCATTTT. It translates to CASTGTGDGQPQHF.

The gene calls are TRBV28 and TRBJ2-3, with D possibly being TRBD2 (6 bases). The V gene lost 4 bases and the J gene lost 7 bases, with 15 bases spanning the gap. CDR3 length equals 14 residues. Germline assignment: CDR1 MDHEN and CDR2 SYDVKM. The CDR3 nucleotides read TGTGCCAGCAGTTGGAGGGCCAGAAGTAATACGCAGTATTTT. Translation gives CASSWRARSNTQYF.

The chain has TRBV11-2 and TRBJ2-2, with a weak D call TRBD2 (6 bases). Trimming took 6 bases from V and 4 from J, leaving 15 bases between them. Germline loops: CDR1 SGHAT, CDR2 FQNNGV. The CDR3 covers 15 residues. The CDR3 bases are TGTGCCAGCAGGTCCGGGGGTACGGGCACCGGGGAGCTGTTTTTT. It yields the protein CASRSGGTGTGELFF.

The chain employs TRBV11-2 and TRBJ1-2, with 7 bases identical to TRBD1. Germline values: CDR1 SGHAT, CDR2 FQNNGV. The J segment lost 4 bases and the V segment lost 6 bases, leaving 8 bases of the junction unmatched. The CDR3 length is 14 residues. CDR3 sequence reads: CASSFRTGVYGYTF. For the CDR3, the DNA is TGTGCCAGCAGTTTTCGGACAGGAGTCTATGGCTACACCTTC.

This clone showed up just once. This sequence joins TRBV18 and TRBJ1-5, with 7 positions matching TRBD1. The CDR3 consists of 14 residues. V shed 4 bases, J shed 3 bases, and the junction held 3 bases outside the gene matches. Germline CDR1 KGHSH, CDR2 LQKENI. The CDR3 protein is CASSLGQNNQPQHF. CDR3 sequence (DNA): TGTGCCAGCTCACTGGGACAGAACAATCAGCCCCAGCATTTT.

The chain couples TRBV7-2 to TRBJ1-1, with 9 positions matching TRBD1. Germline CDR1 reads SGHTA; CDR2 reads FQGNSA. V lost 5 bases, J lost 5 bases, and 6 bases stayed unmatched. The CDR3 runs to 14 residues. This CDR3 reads CASSRQGVGTEAFF. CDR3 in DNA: TGTGCCAGCAGCCGACAGGGGGTTGGTACTGAAGCTTTCTTT.

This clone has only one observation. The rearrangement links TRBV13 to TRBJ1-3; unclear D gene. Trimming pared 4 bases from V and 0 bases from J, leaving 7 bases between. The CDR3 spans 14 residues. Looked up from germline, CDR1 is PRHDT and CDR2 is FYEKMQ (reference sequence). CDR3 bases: TGTGCCAGCAGCTCGTGGAGCTCTGGAAACACCATATATTTT. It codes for CASSSWSSGNTIYF.

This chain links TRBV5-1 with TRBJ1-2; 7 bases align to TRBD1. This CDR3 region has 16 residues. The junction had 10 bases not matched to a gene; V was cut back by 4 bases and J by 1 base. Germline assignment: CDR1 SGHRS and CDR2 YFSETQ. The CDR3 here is CASSPGQAWVNYGYTF. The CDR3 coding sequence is TGCGCCAGCAGCCCTGGACAGGCCTGGGTTAACTATGGCTACACCTTC.

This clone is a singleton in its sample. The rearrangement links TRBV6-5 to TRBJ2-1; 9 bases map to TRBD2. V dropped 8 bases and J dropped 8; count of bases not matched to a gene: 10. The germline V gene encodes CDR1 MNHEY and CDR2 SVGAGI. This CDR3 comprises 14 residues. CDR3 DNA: TGTGCCAGCGGACTAGCGAGAGGGCTGGATGAGCAGTTCTTC. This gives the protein CASGLARGLDEQFF.

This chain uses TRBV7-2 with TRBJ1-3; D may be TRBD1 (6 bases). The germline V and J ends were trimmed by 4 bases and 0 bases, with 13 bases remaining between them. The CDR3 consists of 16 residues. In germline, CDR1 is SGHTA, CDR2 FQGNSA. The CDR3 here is CASSWGPRGSGNTIYF. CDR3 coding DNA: TGTGCCAGCAGCTGGGGGCCTCGCGGCTCTGGAAACACCATATATTTT.

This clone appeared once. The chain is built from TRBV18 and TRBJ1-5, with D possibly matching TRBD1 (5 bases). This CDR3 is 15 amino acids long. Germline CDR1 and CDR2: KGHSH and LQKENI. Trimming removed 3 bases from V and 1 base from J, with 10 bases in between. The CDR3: CASSPTGDSNQPQHF. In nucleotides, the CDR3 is TGTGCCAGCTCACCCACAGGAGACAGCAATCAGCCCCAGCATTTT.

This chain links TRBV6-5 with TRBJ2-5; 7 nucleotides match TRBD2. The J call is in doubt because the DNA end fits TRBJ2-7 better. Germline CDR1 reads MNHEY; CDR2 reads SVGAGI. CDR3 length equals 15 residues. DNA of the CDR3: TGTGCCAGCAGTTTATCTAGCGGAAATACCTACGAGCAGTACTTC. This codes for CASSLSSGNTYEQYF.

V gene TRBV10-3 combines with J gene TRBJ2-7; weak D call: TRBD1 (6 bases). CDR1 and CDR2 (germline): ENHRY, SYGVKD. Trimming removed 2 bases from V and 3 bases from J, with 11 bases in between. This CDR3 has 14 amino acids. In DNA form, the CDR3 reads TGTGCCATCAGTGAGAATAGGGACAACTACGAGCAGTACTTC. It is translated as CAISENRDNYEQYF.

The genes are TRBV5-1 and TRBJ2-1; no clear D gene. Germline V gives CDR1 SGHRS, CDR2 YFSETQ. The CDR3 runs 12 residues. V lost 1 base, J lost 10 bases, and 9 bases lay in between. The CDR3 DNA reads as TGCGCCAGCAGCTTGAGCGTGGTAGAGCAGTTCTTC. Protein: CASSLSVVEQFF.

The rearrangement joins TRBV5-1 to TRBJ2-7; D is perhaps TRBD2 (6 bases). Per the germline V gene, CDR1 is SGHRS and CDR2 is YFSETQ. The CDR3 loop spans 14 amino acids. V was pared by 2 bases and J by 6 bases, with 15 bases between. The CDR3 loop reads CASSFTRGGGEQYF. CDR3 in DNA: TGCGCCAGCAGCTTTACCCGGGGAGGCGGCGAGCAGTACTTC.